This T cell receptor beta chain was observed in a study of cytomegalovirus exposure and HLA in healthy donors. General study points: In the analysis, some V segments, TRBV6-2 and TRBV6-3 included, were excluded as indistinguishable. Associated with cytomegalovirus, according to the listing, were around 160 TCR beta chains. Among immune exposure information, only CMV serostatus was available.

PCR primers comprised 60 Vbeta and 13 Jbeta primers. TCRdb's copy holds only in-frame clones and misses some; the assay was immunoSEQ multiplex PCR. The sample consists of about 160,000 clones, about 72% of them appearing once. Donors consisted of healthy bone marrow donors. Trimming pared 2 bases from V and 0 bases from J, leaving 15 bases between. The CDR3 length is 17 residues. CDR1 is SGHRS and CDR2 is YFSETQ in the germline V gene. For this clone: Its specificity is not known.

The sequence was obtained from a man aged 60 to 69 in good health and CMV-seronegative. What was sequenced was PBMCs. The chain is built from TRBV5-1 and TRBJ1-3, with TRBD1 as a possible D gene (6 bases). The chain's CDR3 is CASSLQGPDLSGNTIYF. The CDR3 DNA reads as TGCGCCAGCAGCTTACAGGGTCCGGACCTCTCTGGAAACACCATATATTTT.